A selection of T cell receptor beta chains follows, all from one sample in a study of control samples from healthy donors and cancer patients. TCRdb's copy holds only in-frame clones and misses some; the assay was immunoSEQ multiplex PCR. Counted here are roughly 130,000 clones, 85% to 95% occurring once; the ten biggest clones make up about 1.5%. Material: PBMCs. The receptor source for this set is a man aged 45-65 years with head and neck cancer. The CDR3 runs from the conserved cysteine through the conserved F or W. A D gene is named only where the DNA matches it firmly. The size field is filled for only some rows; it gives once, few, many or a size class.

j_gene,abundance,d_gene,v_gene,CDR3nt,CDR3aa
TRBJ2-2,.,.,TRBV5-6,TGTGCCAGCAGCGACTACCTGGAGGACACCGGGGAGCTGTTTTTT,CASSDYLEDTGELFF
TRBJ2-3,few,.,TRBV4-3,TGCGCCAGCAGCCAAGATTTGAACAGCCTAGGAGATACGCAGTATTTT,CASSQDLNSLGDTQYF
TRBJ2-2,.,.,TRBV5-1,TGCGCCAGCAGCCCCGGGGGGGACAGTAACACCGGGGAGCTGTTTTTT,CASSPGGDSNTGELFF
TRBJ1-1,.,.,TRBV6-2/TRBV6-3,TGTGCCAGCAGTTACTCCCTGATTACCATGAACACTGAAGCTTTCTTT,CASSYSLITMNTEAFF
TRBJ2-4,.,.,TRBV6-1,TGTGCCAGCGGGCACGACGAAAACATTCAGTACTTC,CASGHDENIQYF
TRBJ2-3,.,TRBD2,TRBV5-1,TGCGCCAGCAGCGCCGGACTAGCGGGGGAGGGTACGCAGTATTTT,CASSAGLAGEGTQYF
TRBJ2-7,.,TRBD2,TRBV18,TGTGCCAGCTCACCACGGAGCGGGGGGACCTACGAGCAGTACTTC,CASSPRSGGTYEQYF
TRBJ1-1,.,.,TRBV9,TGTGCCAGCAGCGTAGAGCAGGGATCGGACACTGAAGCTTTCTTT,CASSVEQGSDTEAFF
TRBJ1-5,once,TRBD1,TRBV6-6,TGTGCCAGCAGAGCCGCAGACAGGGGCAATCAGCCCCAGCATTTT,CASRAADRGNQPQHF
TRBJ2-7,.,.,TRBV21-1,TGTGCCAGCAGCAAAGCAGGGACAGTTACCTACGAGCAGTACTTC,CASSKAGTVTYEQYF
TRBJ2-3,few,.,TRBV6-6,TGTGCCAGCAGCCACAGGTCACTTATTACGCAGTATTTT,CASSHRSLITQYF
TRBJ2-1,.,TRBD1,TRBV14,TGTGCCAGCAGCCTGACCGTCGGACAGGGGAAGAGGCAGTTCTTC,CASSLTVGQGKRQFF
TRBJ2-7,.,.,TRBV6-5,TGTGCCAGCGCCGAGAAGCCCCCGGGACTTGGGGCCTCGTACTTC,CASAEKPPGLGASYF
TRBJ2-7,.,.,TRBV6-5,TGTGCCAGCAGTTACCTGGGGCCTGCGGGGGAGCAGTACTTC,CASSYLGPAGEQYF
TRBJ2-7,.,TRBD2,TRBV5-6,TGTGCCAGCAGCCCGGGGGGGGCCACCTACGAGCAGTACTTC,CASSPGGATYEQYF
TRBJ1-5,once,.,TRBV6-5,TGTGCCAGCAGCACAGAGTATAGCAATCAGCCCCAGCATTTT,CASSTEYSNQPQHF
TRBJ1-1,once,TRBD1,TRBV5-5,TGTGCCAGCAGCCGACCGGGACAGGGATTCGCTGAAGCTTTCTTT,CASSRPGQGFAEAFF
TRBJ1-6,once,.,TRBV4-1,TGCGCCAGCAGCCAAACAGCTAATCCCTATTCACCCCTCCACTTT,CASSQTANPYSPLHF
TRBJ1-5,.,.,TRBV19,TGTGCCAGCCGAGACTGGGGAAATCAGCCCCAGCATTTT,CASRDWGNQPQHF
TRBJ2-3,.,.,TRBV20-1,TGCAGTGCTAGTACCCCCCCACAGGGCCTTATGGATACGCAGTATTTT,CSASTPPQGLMDTQYF
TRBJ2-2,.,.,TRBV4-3,TGCGCCAGCAGCCAAGGTTCAGGGATTACCGGGGAGCTGTTTTTT,CASSQGSGITGELFF
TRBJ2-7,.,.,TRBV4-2,TGTGCCAGCAGCCAAGAGGGGACGGGGATCTACGAGCAGTACTTC,CASSQEGTGIYEQYF
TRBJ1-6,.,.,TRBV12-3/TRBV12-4,TGTGCCAGCAGTTCGGGCGCCCATTCACCCCTCCACTTT,CASSSGAHSPLHF
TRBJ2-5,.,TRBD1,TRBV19,TGTGCCAGTAGCGACAACCTGGGACAGGGGGAGACCCAGTACTTC,CASSDNLGQGETQYF
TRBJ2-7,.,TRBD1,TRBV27,TGTGCCAGCAGTTTATTGGGGGTGGGACAGGGGTCCTACGAGCAGTACTTC,CASSLLGVGQGSYEQYF
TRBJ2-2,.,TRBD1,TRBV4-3,TGCGCCAGCAGCCACGTAGGGGGCAGGACCGGGGAGCTGTTTTTT,CASSHVGGRTGELFF
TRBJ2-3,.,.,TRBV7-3,TGTGCCAGCAGTCAGTCAGTTGCAGATACGCAGTATTTT,CASSQSVADTQYF
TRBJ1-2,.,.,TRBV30,TGTGCCTGGACCTCCGTGCGGTCCCTTTTC,CAWTSVRSLF
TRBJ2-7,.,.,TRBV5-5,TGTGCCAGCAGCGCGGTTTACAGGTTCTACGAGCAGTACTTC,CASSAVYRFYEQYF
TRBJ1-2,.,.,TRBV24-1,TGTGCCACCAGTGATTCCAGGGGAGGACATGGCTACACCTTC,CATSDSRGGHGYTF
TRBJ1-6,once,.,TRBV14,TGTGCCAGCAGCCATCGGGGCACGACCCACCCAAGCTCACCCCTCCACTTT,CASSHRGTTHPSSPLHF
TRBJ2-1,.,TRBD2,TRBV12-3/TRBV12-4,TGTGCCAGCAGTTTGGGGGGGGATGAGCAGTTCTTC,CASSLGGDEQFF
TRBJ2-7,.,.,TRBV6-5,TGTGCCGGGAAGCCGCCAGGGAAGTCGTACGAGCAGTACTTC,CAGKPPGKSYEQYF
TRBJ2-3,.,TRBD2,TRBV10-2,TGCGCCAGTGCAGTAGCGGGGGACACAGATACGCAGTATTTT,CASAVAGDTDTQYF